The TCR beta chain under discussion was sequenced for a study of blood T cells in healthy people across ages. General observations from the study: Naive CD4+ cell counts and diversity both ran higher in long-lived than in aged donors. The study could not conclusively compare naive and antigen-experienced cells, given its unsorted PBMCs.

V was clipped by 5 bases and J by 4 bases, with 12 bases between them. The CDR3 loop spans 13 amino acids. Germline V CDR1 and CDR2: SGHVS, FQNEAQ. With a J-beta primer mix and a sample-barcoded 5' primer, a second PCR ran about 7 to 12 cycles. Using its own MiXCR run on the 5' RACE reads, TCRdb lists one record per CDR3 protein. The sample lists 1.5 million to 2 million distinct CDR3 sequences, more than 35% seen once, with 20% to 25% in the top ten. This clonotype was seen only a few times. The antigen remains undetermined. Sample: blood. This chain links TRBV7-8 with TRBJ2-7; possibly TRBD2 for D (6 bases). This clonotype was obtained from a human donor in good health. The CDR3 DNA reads TGTGCCAGCAGCCCCCGGGGGAGATACGAGCAGTACTTC. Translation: CASSPRGRYEQYF. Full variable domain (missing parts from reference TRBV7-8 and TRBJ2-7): GAGVSQSPRYKVAKRGQDVALRCDPISGHVSLFWYQQALGQGPEFLTYFQNEAQLDKSGLPSDRFFAERPEGSVSTLKIQRTQQEDSAVYLCASSPRGRYEQYFGPGTRLTVT.